These 4 T cell receptor beta chains originate from one sample sequenced in a study of blood T cell repertoires in COVID-19. Profiling relied on immunoSEQ multiplex PCR, and the TCRdb table lists in-frame clones only, not all of them. The sample has 55,000 to 75,000 clones; roughly two thirds are singletons. Sequenced: peripheral blood. Receptor source: a woman in her seventies with COVID-19, enrolled during active disease.

This clone came up a few times. This chain links TRBV7-3 with TRBJ2-1; TRBD2 agrees at 9 bases. Losses at the gene ends were 5 bases for V and 5 bases for J; bases not matched to a gene: 7. This CDR3 is built from 15 residues. CDR1 and CDR2 (germline): SGHTA, FQGTGA. The CDR3 nucleotides read TGTGCCAGCAGCCCCAGCGGGAGGACAGACAATGAGCAGTTCTTC. Translating it yields CASSPSGRTDNEQFF.

The count of this clone is one. CDR3 loop: CASSPDSPNYGYTF. As DNA, the CDR3 is TGTGCCAGCAGCCCGGACAGTCCCAACTATGGCTACACCTTC. The chain combines TRBV6-2 or TRBV6-3 with TRBJ1-2; D perhaps matches TRBD1 (6 bases). This CDR3 has 14 residues. Looked up from germline, CDR1 is MNHEY and CDR2 is SVGEGT. V dropped 6 bases and J dropped 2 bases, with 13 bases sitting between them.

The V call is TRBV7-8, the J call TRBJ2-3, with a weak D call TRBD2 (5 bases). V was shortened by 5 bases and J by 5 bases, with 11 bases between the two germline ends. Germline V gives CDR1 SGHVS, CDR2 FQNEAQ. There are 13 residues in the CDR3. The chain's CDR3 is CASSPPREDTQYF. CDR3 coding DNA: TGTGCCAGCAGCCCCCCCCGGGAAGATACGCAGTATTTT.

V is TRBV4-1 and J is TRBJ1-2, with a weak D call TRBD1 (5 bases). The V gene's germline CDR1 is MGHRA and CDR2 YSYEKL. V was cut by 8 bases and J by 0 bases, with 16 bases left in between. This CDR3 has 15 amino acids. CDR3 sequence (DNA): TGCGCCAGCCGTTCGGTTGGGGCCGCTAACTATGGCTACACCTTC. Its translation: CASRSVGAANYGYTF.